These T cell receptor beta chains were read from a single sample in a study of shared clonotypes between healthy human individuals. Generated by immunoSEQ multiplex PCR, the TCRdb table keeps only in-frame clones and is missing some. The table has around 440,000 clones, approximately 80% seen once. Material: PBMCs. These receptors all stem from a woman in her thirties or forties in good health. Some clones in this sample may be carry-over from other donors' samples. Each CDR3 is given with its conserved first and last residue. The D gene is left open where the match is weak. Clone sizes are given selectively: once, few, many, or a class where the clone is expanded.

v_call	j_call	clone_size	d_call	cdr3_nt	cdr3_aa
TRBV6-1	TRBJ2-7	many	TRBD1	TGTGCCAGCAGGGCCGGGACAGGAAACTCCTACGAGCAGTACTTC	CASRAGTGNSYEQYF
TRBV9	TRBJ2-1	-	-	TGTGCCAGCAGCGCGGGTAGCTCCTACAATGAGCAGTTCTTC	CASSAGSSYNEQFF
TRBV6-1	TRBJ2-5	-	-	TGTAACACGGGAGTTTTCGAGACCCAGTACTTC	CNTGVFETQYF
TRBV20-1	TRBJ2-7	-	-	TGCAGTTTTATCGGGCAGAGCGAGCAGTACTTC	CSFIGQSEQYF
TRBV7-3	TRBJ2-1	-	TRBD2	TGTGCCAGCAGCTTAAAGATAAGGATCGTGGGACTAGCGGGAGGGGACTCCTACAATGAGCAGTTCTTC	CASSLKIRIVGLAGGDSYNEQFF
TRBV5-5	TRBJ1-5	-	-	TGTGCCAGCAGGCCAGATAGCAATCAGCCCCAGCATTTT	CASRPDSNQPQHF
TRBV16	TRBJ1-1	many	-	TGTGCCAGCAGCCAATTGAGGGGGAGGAACACTGAAGCTTTCTTT	CASSQLRGRNTEAFF
TRBV5-1	TRBJ2-6	-	-	TGCGCCAGCAGCTTGGGGTCATACGGGTCTGGGGCCAACGTCCTGACTTTC	CASSLGSYGSGANVLTF
TRBV19	TRBJ1-3	-	TRBD1	TGTGCCAGTAGTAAAGGGACAGCTGGAAACACCATATATTTT	CASSKGTAGNTIYF
TRBV9	TRBJ1-4	many	TRBD1	TGTGCCAGCAGCGCCCAGGGGGCTGGAGAAAAACTGTTTTTT	CASSAQGAGEKLFF
TRBV29-1	TRBJ2-7	-	-	TGCAGCGTTCGAGGACAGGACTATTTCTACGAGCAGTACTTC	CSVRGQDYFYEQYF
TRBV5-4	TRBJ2-2	-	-	TGTGCCAGCAGGCCGACAGGGAGGGATGCCGGGGAGCTGTTTTTT	CASRPTGRDAGELFF
TRBV28	TRBJ2-7	-	-	TGTGCCACCGCTCCAAAAGGGGCCTACGAGCAGTACTTC	CATAPKGAYEQYF
TRBV5-4	TRBJ2-7	-	-	TGTGCCAGCAGCTTGGAGCGCGGAAGCTCCTACGAGCAGTACTTC	CASSLERGSSYEQYF
TRBV11-2	TRBJ2-5	few	-	TGTGCCAGCAGCTTAGGCAGGGTGGAGACCCAGTACTTC	CASSLGRVETQYF
TRBV28	TRBJ1-4	-	TRBD1	TGTGCCAGCAGAAGGGACAGTAATGAAAAACTGTTTTTT	CASRRDSNEKLFF
TRBV6-5	TRBJ1-3	-	-	TGTGCCAGCAGTTACGGTCTGGGGGGCTCTGGAAACACCATATATTTT	CASSYGLGGSGNTIYF
TRBV29-1	TRBJ2-7	-	TRBD2	TGCAGCGTTGCTTGGGCGGGAGGGGGCGAGCAGTACTTC	CSVAWAGGGEQYF
TRBV4-3	TRBJ1-2	-	-	TGCGCCAGCAGTCCCTTCCAGGGGCCTCTACAGAGCTTC	CASSPFQGPLQSF
TRBV5-1	TRBJ1-4	-	-	TGCGCCAGCAGCCCCGGGCTTAGTGCAACTAATGAAAAACTGTTTTTT	CASSPGLSATNEKLFF
TRBV5-4	TRBJ2-7	-	TRBD2	TGTGCCAGCAGCCCCGGGACTAGTTCGGTCTACGAGCAGTACTTC	CASSPGTSSVYEQYF
TRBV30	TRBJ2-7	-	-	TGTGCCTGGTCCCGGGACATCAACTACGAGCAGTACTTC	CAWSRDINYEQYF
TRBV7-9	TRBJ2-7	once	-	TGTGCCAGCAGCTTCACAACTGAGTACGAGCAGTACTTC	CASSFTTEYEQYF
TRBV18	TRBJ1-2	-	TRBD1	TGTGCCAGCTCACCGACAAGCGGACAGGCTTTTAACTATGGCTACACCTTC	CASSPTSGQAFNYGYTF
TRBV5-1	TRBJ2-2	many	-	TGCGCCAGCAGCTTGGTAGGAAACACCGGGGAGCTGTTTTTT	CASSLVGNTGELFF
TRBV27	TRBJ2-1	-	-	TGTGCCAGCAGTTTATCTTTTTTCTGGGGTGAGCAGTTCTTC	CASSLSFFWGEQFF
TRBV10-3	TRBJ2-1	few	-	TGTGCCATCAGGCAGACCACTTCCGGCAATGAGCAGTTCTTC	CAIRQTTSGNEQFF
TRBV7-8	TRBJ1-3	-	-	TGTGCCAGCAGCCCCGCGGGCCTCTCTGGAAACACCATATATTTT	CASSPAGLSGNTIYF
TRBV7-8	TRBJ1-5	-	-	TGTGCCAGCAGCCCGTGGAATCAGCCCCAGCATTTT	CASSPWNQPQHF
TRBV28	TRBJ2-7	-	TRBD2	TGTGCCAGCAGTTATACTAGCGGGAGGGCCCAGGGCTCCTACGAGCAGTACTTC	CASSYTSGRAQGSYEQYF
TRBV13	TRBJ2-5	many	-	TGTGCCAGCAGCTCAAGGGACTTCAAAGAGACCCAGTACTTC	CASSSRDFKETQYF
TRBV7-8	TRBJ2-3	-	TRBD1	TGTGCCAGCAGCCCAGGACAGGGAAGAGGCACAGATACGCAGTATTTT	CASSPGQGRGTDTQYF
TRBV4-2	TRBJ2-3	-	TRBD2	TGTGCCAGCGCGGGACTAGCGGGAGACGCAGATACGCAGTATTTT	CASAGLAGDADTQYF
TRBV6-5	TRBJ2-2	few	TRBD2	TGTGCCAGCAGTGCGGGAGAGGTGACCGGGGAGCTGTTTTTT	CASSAGEVTGELFF
TRBV18	TRBJ2-5	-	TRBD1	TGTGCCAGCGCGTCGACAGGGACGGAAGAGACCCAGTACTTC	CASASTGTEETQYF
TRBV29-1	TRBJ1-1	-	-	TGCAGCGTTGAATTACGGCCAGCCAACACTGAAGCTTTCTTT	CSVELRPANTEAFF
TRBV2	TRBJ2-3	-	-	TGTGCCAGCAGACTCCGGAGCACAGATACGCAGTATTTT	CASRLRSTDTQYF
TRBV16	TRBJ2-3	-	TRBD2	TGTGCCAGCAGCCGGGCTAGCGGGAGGAGCACAGATACGCAGTATTTT	CASSRASGRSTDTQYF
TRBV28	TRBJ2-5	-	-	TGTGCCAGCAGTTTAGCCGGGACAAATAAACAAGAGACCCAGTACTTC	CASSLAGTNKQETQYF